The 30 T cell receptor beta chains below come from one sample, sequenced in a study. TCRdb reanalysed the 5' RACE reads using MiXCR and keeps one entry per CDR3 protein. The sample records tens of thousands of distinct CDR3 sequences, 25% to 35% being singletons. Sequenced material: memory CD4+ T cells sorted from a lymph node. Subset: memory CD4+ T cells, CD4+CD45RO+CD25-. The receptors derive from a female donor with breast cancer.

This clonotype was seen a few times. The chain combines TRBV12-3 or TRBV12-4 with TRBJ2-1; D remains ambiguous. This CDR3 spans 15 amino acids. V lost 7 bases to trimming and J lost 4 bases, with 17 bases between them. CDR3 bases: TGTGCCAGCACAAAAACTCTAAGCGATTACAATGAGCAGTTCTTC. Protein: CASTKTLSDYNEQFF.

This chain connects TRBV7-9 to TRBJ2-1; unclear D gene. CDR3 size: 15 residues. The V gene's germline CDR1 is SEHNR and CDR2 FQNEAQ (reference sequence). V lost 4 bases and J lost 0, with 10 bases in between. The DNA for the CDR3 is TGTGCCAGCAGCTCCGGAAGCTACTCCTACAATGAGCAGTTCTTC. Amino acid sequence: CASSSGSYSYNEQFF.

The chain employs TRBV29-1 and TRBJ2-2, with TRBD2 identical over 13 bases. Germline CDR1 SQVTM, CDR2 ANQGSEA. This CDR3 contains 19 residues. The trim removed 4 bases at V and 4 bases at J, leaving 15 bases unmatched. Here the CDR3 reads CSVVLLEGLAGKSTGELFF. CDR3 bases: TGCAGCGTTGTTCTCTTGGAGGGACTAGCGGGGAAAAGCACCGGGGAGCTGTTTTTT.

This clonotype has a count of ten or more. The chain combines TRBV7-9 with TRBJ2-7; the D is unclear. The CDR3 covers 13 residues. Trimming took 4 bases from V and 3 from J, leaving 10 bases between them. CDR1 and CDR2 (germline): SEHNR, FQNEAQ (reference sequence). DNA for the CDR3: TGTGCCAGCAGCTCCCGGAGAGGCTACGAGCAGTACTTC. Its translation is CASSSRRGYEQYF.

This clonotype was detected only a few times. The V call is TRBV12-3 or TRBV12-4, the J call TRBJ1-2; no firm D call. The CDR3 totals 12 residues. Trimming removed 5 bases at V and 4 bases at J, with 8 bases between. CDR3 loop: CASSDGFYGYTF. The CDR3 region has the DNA TGTGCCAGCAGTGACGGATTCTATGGCTACACCTTC.

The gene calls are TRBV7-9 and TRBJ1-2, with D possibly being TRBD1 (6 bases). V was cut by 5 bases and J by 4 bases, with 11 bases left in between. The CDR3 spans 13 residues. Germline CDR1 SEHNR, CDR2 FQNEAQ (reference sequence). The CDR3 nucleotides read TGTGCCAGCAGCCCGGACAGCGTCTATGGCTACACCTTC. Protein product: CASSPDSVYGYTF.

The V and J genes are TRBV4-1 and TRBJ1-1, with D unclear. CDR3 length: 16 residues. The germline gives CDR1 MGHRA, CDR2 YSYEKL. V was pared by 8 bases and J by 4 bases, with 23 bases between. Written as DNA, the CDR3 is TGCGCCAGCGTTCCGGTTGGATGGGAAGGGTCCACTGAAGCTTTCTTT. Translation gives CASVPVGWEGSTEAFF.

CDR3 bases: TGTGCCAGCACCCTGCTACAGAGGCCCCTGGATGAGCAGTTCTTC. This sequence encodes CASTLLQRPLDEQFF. The chain uses TRBV12-3 or TRBV12-4 and TRBJ2-1, with D unclear. The CDR3 length is 15 residues. V dropped 7 bases and J dropped 8 bases, with 21 bases sitting between them.

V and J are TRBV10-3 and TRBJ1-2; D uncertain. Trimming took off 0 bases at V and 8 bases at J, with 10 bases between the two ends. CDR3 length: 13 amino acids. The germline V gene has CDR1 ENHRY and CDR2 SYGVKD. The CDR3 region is CAISESETTGYTF. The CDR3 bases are TGTGCCATCAGTGAGTCAGAAACCACCGGCTACACCTTC.

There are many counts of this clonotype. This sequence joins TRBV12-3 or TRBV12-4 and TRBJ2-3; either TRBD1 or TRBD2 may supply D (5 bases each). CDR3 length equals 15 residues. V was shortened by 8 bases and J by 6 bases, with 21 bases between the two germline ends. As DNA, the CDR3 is TGTGCCAGCCTCAAGGGGACCGACGGCAGGGATACGCAGTATTTT. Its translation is CASLKGTDGRDTQYF.

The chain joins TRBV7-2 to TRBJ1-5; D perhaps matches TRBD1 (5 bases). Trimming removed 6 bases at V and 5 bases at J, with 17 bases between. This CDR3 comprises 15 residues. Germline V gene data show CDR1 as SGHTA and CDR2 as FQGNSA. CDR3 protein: CASSPTAGAHQPQHF. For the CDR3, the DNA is TGTGCCAGCAGTCCCACGGCCGGGGCCCATCAGCCCCAGCATTTT.

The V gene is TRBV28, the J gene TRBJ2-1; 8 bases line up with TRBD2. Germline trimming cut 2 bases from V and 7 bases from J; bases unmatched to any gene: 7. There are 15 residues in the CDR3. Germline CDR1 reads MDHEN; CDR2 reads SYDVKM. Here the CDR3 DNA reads TGTGCCAGCAGTTTAGCCGGGGGGGCGGGTAATGAGCAGTTCTTC. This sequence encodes CASSLAGGAGNEQFF.

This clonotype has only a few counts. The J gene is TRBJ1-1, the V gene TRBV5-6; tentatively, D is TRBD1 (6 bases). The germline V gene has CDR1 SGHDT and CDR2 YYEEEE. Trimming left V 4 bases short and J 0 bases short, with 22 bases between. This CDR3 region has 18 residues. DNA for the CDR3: TGTGCCAGCAGCAAAGAAGCGACAGGAGTGAAGATGAACACTGAAGCTTTCTTT. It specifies CASSKEATGVKMNTEAFF.

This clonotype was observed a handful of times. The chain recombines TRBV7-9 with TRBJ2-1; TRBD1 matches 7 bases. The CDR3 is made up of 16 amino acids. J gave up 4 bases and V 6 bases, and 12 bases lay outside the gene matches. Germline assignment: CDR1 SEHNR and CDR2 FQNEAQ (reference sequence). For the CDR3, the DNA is TGTGCCAGCAGTTCCCGAGGGGGCGCGCAATACAATGAGCAGTTCTTC. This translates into CASSSRGGAQYNEQFF.

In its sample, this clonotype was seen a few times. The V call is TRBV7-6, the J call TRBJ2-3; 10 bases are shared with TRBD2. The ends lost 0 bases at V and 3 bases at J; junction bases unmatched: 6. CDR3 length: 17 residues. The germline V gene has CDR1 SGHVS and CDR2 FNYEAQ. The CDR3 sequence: CASSLALAGDDTDTQYF. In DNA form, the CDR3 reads TGTGCCAGCAGCTTAGCTCTAGCGGGGGATGATACAGATACGCAGTATTTT.

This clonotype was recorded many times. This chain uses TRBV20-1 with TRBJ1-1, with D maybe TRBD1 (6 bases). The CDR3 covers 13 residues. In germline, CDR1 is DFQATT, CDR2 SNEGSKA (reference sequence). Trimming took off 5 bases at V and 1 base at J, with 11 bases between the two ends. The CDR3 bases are TGCAGTGCTGCGGGACACTCGAACACTGAAGCTTTCTTT. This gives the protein CSAAGHSNTEAFF.

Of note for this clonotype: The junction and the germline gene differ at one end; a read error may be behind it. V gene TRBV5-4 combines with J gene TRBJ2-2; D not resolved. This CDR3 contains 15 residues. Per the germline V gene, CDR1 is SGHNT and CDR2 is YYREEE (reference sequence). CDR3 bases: TGTGCCGGCAGCTTCAGGACGGCGAACACCGGGGAGCTGTTTTTT. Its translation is CAGSFRTANTGELFF.

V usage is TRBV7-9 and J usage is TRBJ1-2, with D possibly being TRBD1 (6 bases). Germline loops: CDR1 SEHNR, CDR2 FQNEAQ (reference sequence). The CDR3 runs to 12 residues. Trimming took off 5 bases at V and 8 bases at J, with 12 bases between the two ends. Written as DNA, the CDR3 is TGTGCCAGCAGCGGGGGCAGGGGCGGCTACACCTTC. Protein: CASSGGRGGYTF. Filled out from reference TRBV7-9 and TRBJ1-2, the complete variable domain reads DTGVSQNPRHKITKRGQNVTFRCDPISEHNRLYWYRQTLGQGPEFLTYFQNEAQLEKSRLLSDRFSAERPKGSFSTLEIQRTEQGDSAMYLCASSGGRGGYTFGSGTRLTVV.

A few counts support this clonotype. CDR3 sequence reads: CASSPGFTFTSYNEQFF. The CDR3 bases are TGCGCCAGCAGCCCGGGTTTCACCTTTACGTCCTACAATGAGCAGTTCTTC. The V call is TRBV5-1, the J call TRBJ2-1, with D unresolved. This CDR3 is built from 17 residues. V lost 4 bases, J lost 1 base, and 18 bases lay in between. Germline V gene data show CDR1 as SGHRS and CDR2 as YFSETQ.

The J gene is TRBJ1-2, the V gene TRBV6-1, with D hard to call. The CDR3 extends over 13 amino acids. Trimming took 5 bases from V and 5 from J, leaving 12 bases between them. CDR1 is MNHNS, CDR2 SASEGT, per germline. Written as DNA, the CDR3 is TGTGCCAGCAGTTACAATAGGACGTATGGCTACACCTTC. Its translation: CASSYNRTYGYTF.

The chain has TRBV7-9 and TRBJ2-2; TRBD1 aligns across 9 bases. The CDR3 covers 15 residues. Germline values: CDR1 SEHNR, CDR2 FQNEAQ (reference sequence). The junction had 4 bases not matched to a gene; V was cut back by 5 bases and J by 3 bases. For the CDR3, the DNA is TGTGCCAGCAGCCCTCGACAGGGGGACACCGGGGAGCTGTTTTTT. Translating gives CASSPRQGDTGELFF.

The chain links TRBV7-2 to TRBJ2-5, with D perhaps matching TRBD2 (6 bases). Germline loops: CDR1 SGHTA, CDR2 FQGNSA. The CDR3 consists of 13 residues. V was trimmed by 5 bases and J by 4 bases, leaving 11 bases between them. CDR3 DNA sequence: TGTGCCAGCAGCGCCTTGGGGGGAGAGACCCAGTACTTC. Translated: CASSALGGETQYF.

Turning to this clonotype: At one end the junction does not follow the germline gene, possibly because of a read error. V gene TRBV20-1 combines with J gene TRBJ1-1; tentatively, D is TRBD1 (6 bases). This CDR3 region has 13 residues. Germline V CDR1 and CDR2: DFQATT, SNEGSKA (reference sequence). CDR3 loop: CSASEAGGTVAFF. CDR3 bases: TGCAGTGCTAGTGAGGCCGGGGGCACTGTAGCTTTCTTT.

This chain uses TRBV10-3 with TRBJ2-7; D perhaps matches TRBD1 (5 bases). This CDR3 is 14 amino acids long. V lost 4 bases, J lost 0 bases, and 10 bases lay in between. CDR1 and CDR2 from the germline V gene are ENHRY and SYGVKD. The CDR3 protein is CAISVGQSSYEQYF. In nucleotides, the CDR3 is TGTGCCATCAGTGTAGGACAAAGCTCCTACGAGCAGTACTTC.

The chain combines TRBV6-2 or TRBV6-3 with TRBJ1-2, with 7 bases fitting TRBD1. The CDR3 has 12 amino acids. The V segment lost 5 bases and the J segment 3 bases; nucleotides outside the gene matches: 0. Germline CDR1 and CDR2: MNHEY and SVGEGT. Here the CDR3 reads CASSTGDYGYTF. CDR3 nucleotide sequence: TGTGCCAGCAGTACAGGGGACTATGGCTACACCTTC.

The CDR3, as DNA: TGTGCCAGCTGGAACTACAATGAGCAGTTCTTC. Its translation: CASWNYNEQFF. The rearrangement joins TRBV27 to TRBJ2-1; D unclear. Germline CDR1 reads MNHEY; CDR2 reads SMNVEV (reference sequence). Trimming removed 8 bases from V and 3 bases from J, with 5 bases in between. The length of the CDR3 is 11 residues.

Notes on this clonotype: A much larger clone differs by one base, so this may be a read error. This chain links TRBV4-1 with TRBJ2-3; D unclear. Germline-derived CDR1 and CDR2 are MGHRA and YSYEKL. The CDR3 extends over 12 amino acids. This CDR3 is CTSSQVGDTQYF. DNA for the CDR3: TGCACCAGCAGCCAAGTCGGGGATACGCAGTATTTT.

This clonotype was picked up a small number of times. In nucleotides, the CDR3 is TGTGCCAGCAGCCCGTGGACAGGGAACACCGGGGAGCTGTTTTTT. Its protein product is CASSPWTGNTGELFF. This sequence joins TRBV9 and TRBJ2-2; TRBD1 matches at 7 bases. CDR1 and CDR2 (germline): SGDLS, YYNGEE. This CDR3 is built from 15 residues. With 4 bases clipped from V and 1 base from J, the junction kept 4 bases outside the gene matches. The whole variable domain, filled in from reference TRBV9 and TRBJ2-2, reads DSGVTQTPKHLITATGQRVTLRCSPRSGDLSVYWYQQSLDQGLQFLIQYYNGEERAKGNILERFSAQQFPDLHSELNLSSLELGDSALYFCASSPWTGNTGELFFGEGSRLTVL.

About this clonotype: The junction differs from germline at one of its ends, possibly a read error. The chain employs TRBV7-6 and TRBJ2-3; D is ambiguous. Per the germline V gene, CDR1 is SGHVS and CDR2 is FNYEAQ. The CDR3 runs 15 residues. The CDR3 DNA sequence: TGTGCCGGCAGCCCAGTTCCCGTGAGCACAGATACGCAGTATTTT. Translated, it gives CAGSPVPVSTDTQYF.

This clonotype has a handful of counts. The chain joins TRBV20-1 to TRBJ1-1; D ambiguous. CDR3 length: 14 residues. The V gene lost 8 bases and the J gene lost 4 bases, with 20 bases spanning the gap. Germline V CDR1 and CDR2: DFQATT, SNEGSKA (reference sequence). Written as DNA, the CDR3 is TGCAGTCCAACGACGGAAACATGGGGCACTGAAGCTTTCTTT. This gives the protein CSPTTETWGTEAFF.